Shown below are 21 T cell receptor beta chains from a single sample sequenced in a study of T cells in Graves' hyperthyroidism and ophthalmopathy (dated by TCRdb to between 2018 and 2021). The library was made by multiplex PCR. Sequencing instrument: Illumina HiSeq 2000. TCR beta CDR3 regions were amplified from RNA transcripts. A first-round RT-PCR of the TCR CDR3 used the HTBI primer set with the Qiagen OneStep RT-PCR kit. TCRdb's own reprocessing of the public reads used fastp at Q25 and MiXCR and kept productive beta chains. Identical CDR3 proteins give one entry, which carries the most common genes and DNA. The sample table records about 640,000 distinct CDR3 sequences; around 20% of these occur just once. The ten top clones hold 34% of the sample. The specimen was blood. The receptor source for this set is a man aged 25-45 years with Graves' ophthalmopathy.

This clonotype was observed many times. The J gene is TRBJ2-7, the V gene TRBV5-1, with 7 nucleotides matching TRBD1. The V segment lost 5 bases and the J segment 2 bases; nucleotides outside the gene matches: 4. The CDR3 consists of 13 residues. CDR1 and CDR2 from the germline V gene are SGHRS and YFSETQ. The CDR3: CASRGDSTYEQYF. The DNA of the CDR3 is TGCGCCAGCAGGGGGGACAGTACCTACGAGCAGTACTTC.

The rearrangement joins TRBV19 to TRBJ2-7, with D possibly being TRBD2 (6 bases). This CDR3 comprises 13 residues. The V gene's germline CDR1 is LNHDA and CDR2 SQIVND (reference sequence). The V end lost 8 bases, the J end lost 6 bases, and 17 bases lay between the germline ends. CDR3 coding DNA: TGTGCCAGTGCTTATGACGCGGAGGGCGAGCAGTACTTC. Translation: CASAYDAEGEQYF.

Of note for this clonotype: At one end, the junction sequence differs from germline, possibly due to a read error. V gene TRBV2 combines with J gene TRBJ2-3; no definite D call. CDR3 length: 19 amino acids. From germline, CDR1 is SNHLY and CDR2 FYNNEI. The CDR3: CASSENFITLEESIDTQYF. The CDR3 nucleotides read TGTGCCAGCAGTGAGAACTTTATTACCCTAGAGGAGAGCATAGATACGCAGTATTTT.

The V gene is TRBV28, the J gene TRBJ1-4; D call uncertain. V gave up 6 bases and J gave up 4 bases, with 15 bases separating them. Per germline, CDR1 MDHEN and CDR2 SYDVKM. The CDR3 sequence is 15 residues long. Here the CDR3 reads CASSQIFGVNEKLFF. DNA for the CDR3: TGTGCCAGCAGCCAAATTTTTGGGGTTAATGAAAAACTGTTTTTT.

The V gene is TRBV9, the J gene TRBJ2-2; 7 positions match TRBD2. V gave up 7 bases and J gave up 2 bases; unmatched junction bases: 5. Germline V gives CDR1 SGDLS, CDR2 YYNGEE. The CDR3 is made up of 14 amino acids. CDR3 coding DNA: TGTGCCAGCGGCGAAGCGGGAAACACCGGGGAGCTGTTTTTT. It is translated as CASGEAGNTGELFF. Variable domain in full (rest from reference TRBV9 and TRBJ2-2): DSGVTQTPKHLITATGQRVTLRCSPRSGDLSVYWYQQSLDQGLQFLIQYYNGEERAKGNILERFSAQQFPDLHSELNLSSLELGDSALYFCASGEAGNTGELFFGEGSRLTVL.

In nucleotides, the CDR3 is TGTGCCAGCAGCTCCCCGGACCCTGAGCAGTTCTTC. It is translated as CASSSPDPEQFF. V and J are TRBV7-2 and TRBJ2-1; D ambiguous. Trimming removed 4 bases from V and 9 bases from J, with 10 bases in between. Germline V CDR1 and CDR2: SGHTA, FQGNSA. The CDR3 runs 12 residues.

Worth noting for this clonotype: One end of the junction is discordant with germline, which a read error may explain. This chain connects TRBV5-1 to TRBJ1-2; D might be TRBD1 (5 bases). The CDR3 is 13 residues long. CDR1 and CDR2 from the germline V gene are SGHRS and YFSETQ. CDR3: CASTLGTVYGYTF. For the CDR3, the DNA is TGTGCCAGCACCCTCGGGACTGTGTATGGCTACACCTTC.

This clonotype was counted a few times. J is TRBJ1-2 and V is TRBV24-1, with D unresolved. Trimming shortened V by 0 bases and J by 6 bases, and 4 bases separated the two germline ends. The germline CDR1 and CDR2 sequences are KGHDR and SFDVKD. There are 12 residues in the CDR3. CDR3 DNA sequence: TGTGCCACCAGTGATTTGACCGATGGCTACACCTTC. Translating gives CATSDLTDGYTF.

In this sample, this clonotype turned up many times. The V call is TRBV11-2, the J call TRBJ1-2; D perhaps matches TRBD1 (5 bases). The CDR3 totals 14 residues. The germline gives CDR1 SGHAT, CDR2 FQNNGV. V was clipped by 1 base and J by 7 bases, with 13 bases between them. The CDR3 loop reads CASSLAVGERGYTF. The CDR3 nucleotides read TGTGCCAGCAGCTTAGCGGTAGGGGAGCGTGGCTACACCTTC.

Only a few counts were recorded for this clonotype. This chain uses TRBV5-1 with TRBJ2-1; a weak D match, TRBD1 (6 bases). Germline V gives CDR1 SGHRS, CDR2 YFSETQ. The CDR3 covers 15 residues. Trimming took 3 bases from V and 0 from J, leaving 10 bases between them. CDR3 loop: CASSYIGGSYNEQFF. The CDR3, as DNA: TGCGCCAGCAGCTACATAGGGGGCTCCTACAATGAGCAGTTCTTC.

The chain has TRBV27 and TRBJ1-6; 8 bases match TRBD1. With V trimmed by 6 bases and J by 14 bases, 12 bases remained unmatched. Germline CDR1 is MNHEY and CDR2 is SMNVEV (reference sequence). The CDR3 consists of 14 residues. The CDR3 sequence: CASRPGGPILTLHF. CDR3 in DNA: TGTGCCAGCAGACCAGGGGGCCCCATTTTGACCCTCCACTTT.

The V and J genes are TRBV27 and TRBJ2-7; 7 nucleotides line up with TRBD2. The CDR3 runs to 15 residues. CDR1 is MNHEY and CDR2 is SMNVEV in the germline V gene (reference sequence). Germline trimming cut 2 bases from V and 7 bases from J; bases unmatched to any gene: 11. Here the CDR3 reads CASSLEPSGGREQYF. The CDR3 DNA is TGTGCCAGCAGTTTAGAGCCTAGCGGCGGTCGAGAGCAGTACTTC.

This clonotype showed up many times. J is TRBJ2-1 and V is TRBV11-1; 12 bases are a match to TRBD2. The CDR3 is 15 residues long. Germline values: CDR1 SGHAT, CDR2 FQDESV (reference sequence). The ends lost 5 bases at V and 7 bases at J; junction bases unmatched: 6. CDR3 in DNA: TGTGCCAGCAGCCCAACCGGGACTAGCGGGAATGAGCAGTTCTTC. This translates into CASSPTGTSGNEQFF.

This clonotype was observed many times. The chain has TRBV2 and TRBJ2-3; D ambiguous. Germline V lookup: CDR1 SNHLY, CDR2 FYNNEI. The CDR3 extends over 12 amino acids. V was shortened by 6 bases and J by 0 bases, with 4 bases between the two germline ends. The CDR3 coding sequence is TGTGCCAGCAGGACTAGCACAGATACGCAGTATTTT. Its protein is CASRTSTDTQYF.

CDR3 protein: CASSVDGVGEAFF. DNA of the CDR3: TGTGCCAGCAGCGTAGATGGGGTGGGTGAAGCTTTCTTT. The gene calls are TRBV9 and TRBJ1-1; D gene unclear. The length of the CDR3 is 13 residues. Germline V gives CDR1 SGDLS, CDR2 YYNGEE. Trimming removed 0 bases from V and 7 bases from J, with 10 bases in between.

A few counts support this clonotype. The chain carries TRBV30 and TRBJ2-7; D may match TRBD1 or TRBD2 (5 bases each). This CDR3 has 12 residues. Trimming shortened V by 7 bases and J by 5 bases, and 15 bases separated the two germline ends. The germline gives CDR1 GTSNPN, CDR2 SVGIG (reference sequence). The CDR3 DNA is TGTGCCTTAGGGACCGTAAAGGACGAGCAGTACTTC. Its protein is CALGTVKDEQYF.

V gene TRBV30 combines with J gene TRBJ1-1, with D possibly TRBD1 on 6 matching bases. V lost 0 bases, J lost 6 bases, and 17 bases lay in between. Germline V gene lookup returns CDR1 GTSNPN and CDR2 SVGIG (reference sequence). This CDR3 region has 15 residues. The CDR3 coding sequence is TGTGCCTGGAGTGTAGATGCGGGGGCGCCGCCTGAAGCTTTCTTT. Translated, it gives CAWSVDAGAPPEAFF.

This clonotype was counted between two and nine times. The chain couples TRBV3-1 to TRBJ2-7; D may be TRBD1 (6 bases). This CDR3 contains 15 residues. The V gene's germline CDR1 is LGHDT and CDR2 YNNKEL (reference sequence). Trimming removed 4 bases at V and 4 bases at J, with 17 bases between. CDR3 sequence: CASSPQVDSLYEQYF. CDR3 sequence (DNA): TGTGCCAGCAGCCCACAAGTGGACAGTCTTTACGAGCAGTACTTC.

This clonotype was observed a few times. V gene TRBV27 combines with J gene TRBJ2-3; TRBD2 aligns across 9 bases. CDR1 and CDR2 from the germline V gene are MNHEY and SMNVEV (reference sequence). This CDR3 comprises 16 residues. Germline trimming cut 2 bases from V and 3 bases from J; bases unmatched to any gene: 6. The CDR3 DNA follows: TGTGCCAGCAGTTTAGCCAGCGGGAGGAGAACAGATACGCAGTATTTT. Its translation is CASSLASGRRTDTQYF.

This clonotype was counted a few times. This chain links TRBV29-1 with TRBJ1-1, with D possibly being TRBD1 (5 bases). The V gene's germline CDR1 is SQVTM and CDR2 ANQGSEA. Trimming took 7 bases from V and 5 from J, leaving 17 bases between them. The CDR3 runs to 13 residues. CDR3 in amino acids: CSAGGGLGTEAFF. The CDR3 coding sequence is TGCAGCGCCGGGGGGGGGTTGGGGACTGAAGCTTTCTTT.

This clonotype was counted between two and nine times. V usage is TRBV7-8 and J usage is TRBJ2-3; 12 bases are shared with TRBD2. V gave up 5 bases and J gave up 2 bases; unmatched junction bases: 5. The CDR3 sequence is 16 residues long. Germline V gene sequence: CDR1 SGHVS, CDR2 FQNEAQ. CDR3 in DNA: TGTGCCAGCAGCGGGAGGACTAGCGGGGACACAGATACGCAGTATTTT. Translating it yields CASSGRTSGDTDTQYF.